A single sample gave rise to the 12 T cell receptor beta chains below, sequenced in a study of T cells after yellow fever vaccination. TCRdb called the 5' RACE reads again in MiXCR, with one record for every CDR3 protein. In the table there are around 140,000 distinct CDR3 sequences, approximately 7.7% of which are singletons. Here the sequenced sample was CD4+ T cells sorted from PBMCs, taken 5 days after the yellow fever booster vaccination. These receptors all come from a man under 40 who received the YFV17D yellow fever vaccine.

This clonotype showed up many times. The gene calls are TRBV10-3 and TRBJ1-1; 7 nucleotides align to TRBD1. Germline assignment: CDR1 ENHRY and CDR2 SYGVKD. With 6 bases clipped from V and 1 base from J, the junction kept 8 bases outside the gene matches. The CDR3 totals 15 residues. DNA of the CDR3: TGTGCCATCAGGACGACAGGGACAGCGAACACTGAAGCTTTCTTT. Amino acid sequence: CAIRTTGTANTEAFF.

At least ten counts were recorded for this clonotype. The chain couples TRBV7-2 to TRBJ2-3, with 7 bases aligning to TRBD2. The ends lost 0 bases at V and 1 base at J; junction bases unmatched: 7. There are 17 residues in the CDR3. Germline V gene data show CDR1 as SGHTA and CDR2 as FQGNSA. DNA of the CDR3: TGTGCCAGCAGCTTAGCGTGGGAGGGCCCCGGCACAGATACGCAGTATTTT. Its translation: CASSLAWEGPGTDTQYF.

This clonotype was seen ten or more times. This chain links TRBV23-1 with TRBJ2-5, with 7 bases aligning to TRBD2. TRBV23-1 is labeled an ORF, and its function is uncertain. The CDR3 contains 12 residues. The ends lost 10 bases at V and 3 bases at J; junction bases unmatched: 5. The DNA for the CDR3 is TGCGCCAACCCTCTAGCGGAAGAGACCCAGTACTTC. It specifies CANPLAEETQYF.

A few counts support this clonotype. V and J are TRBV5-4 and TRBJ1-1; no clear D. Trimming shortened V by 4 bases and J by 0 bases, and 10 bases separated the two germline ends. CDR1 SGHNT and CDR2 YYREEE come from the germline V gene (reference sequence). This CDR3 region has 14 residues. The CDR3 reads CASSAGVMNTEAFF. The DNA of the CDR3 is TGTGCCAGCAGCGCCGGAGTAATGAACACTGAAGCTTTCTTT. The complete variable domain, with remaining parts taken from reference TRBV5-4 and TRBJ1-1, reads ETGVTQSPTHLIKTRGQQVTLRCSSQSGHNTVSWYQQALGQGPQFIFQYYREEENGRGNFPPRFSGLQFPNYSSELNVNALELDDSALYLCASSAGVMNTEAFFGQGTRLTVV.

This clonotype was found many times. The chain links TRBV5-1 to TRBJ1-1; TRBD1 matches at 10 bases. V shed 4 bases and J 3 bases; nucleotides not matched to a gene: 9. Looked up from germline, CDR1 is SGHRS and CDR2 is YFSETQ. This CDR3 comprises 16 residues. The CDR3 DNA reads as TGCGCCAGCAGCCTAGGGACAGGGGAAGGGGACACTGAAGCTTTCTTT. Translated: CASSLGTGEGDTEAFF.

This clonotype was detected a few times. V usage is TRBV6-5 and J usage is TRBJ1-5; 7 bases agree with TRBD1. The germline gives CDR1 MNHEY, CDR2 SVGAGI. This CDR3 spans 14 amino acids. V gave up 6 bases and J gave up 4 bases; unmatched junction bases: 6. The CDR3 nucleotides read TGTGCCAGCAGGACAGGGATAAGGAATCAGCCCCAGCATTTT. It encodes CASRTGIRNQPQHF.

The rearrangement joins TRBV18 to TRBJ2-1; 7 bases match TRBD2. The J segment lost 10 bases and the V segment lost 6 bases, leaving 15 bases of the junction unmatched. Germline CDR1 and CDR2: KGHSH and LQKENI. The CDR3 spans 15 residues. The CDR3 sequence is CASSTSGGRVREQFF. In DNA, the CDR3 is TGTGCCAGCTCGACGAGCGGCGGGAGAGTGAGAGAGCAGTTCTTC.

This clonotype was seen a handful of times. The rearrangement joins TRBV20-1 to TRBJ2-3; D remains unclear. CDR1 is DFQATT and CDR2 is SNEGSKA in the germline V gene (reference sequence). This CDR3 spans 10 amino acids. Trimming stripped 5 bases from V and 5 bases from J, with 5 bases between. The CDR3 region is CSAFGDTQYF. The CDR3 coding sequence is TGCAGTGCTTTTGGAGATACGCAGTATTTT.

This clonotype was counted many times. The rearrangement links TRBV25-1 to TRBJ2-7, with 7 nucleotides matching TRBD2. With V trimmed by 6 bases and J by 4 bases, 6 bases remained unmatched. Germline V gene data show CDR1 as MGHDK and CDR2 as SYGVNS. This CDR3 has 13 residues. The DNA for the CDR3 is TGTGCCAGCAGGGAGGGAGGGCTTTACGAGCAGTACTTC. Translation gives CASREGGLYEQYF.

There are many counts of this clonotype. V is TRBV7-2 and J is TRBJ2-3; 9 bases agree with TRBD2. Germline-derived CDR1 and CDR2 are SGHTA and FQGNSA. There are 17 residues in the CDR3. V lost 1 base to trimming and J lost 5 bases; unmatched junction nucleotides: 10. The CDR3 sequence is CASSLVAAGGSLDTQYF. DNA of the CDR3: TGTGCCAGCAGCTTAGTTGCAGCGGGAGGTTCTTTAGATACGCAGTATTTT.

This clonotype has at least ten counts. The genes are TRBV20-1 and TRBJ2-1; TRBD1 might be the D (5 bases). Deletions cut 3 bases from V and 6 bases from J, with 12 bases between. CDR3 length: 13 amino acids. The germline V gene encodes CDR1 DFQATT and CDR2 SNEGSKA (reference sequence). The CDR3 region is CSARGLPSNEQFF. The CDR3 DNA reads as TGCAGTGCTAGGGGGCTCCCAAGCAATGAGCAGTTCTTC.

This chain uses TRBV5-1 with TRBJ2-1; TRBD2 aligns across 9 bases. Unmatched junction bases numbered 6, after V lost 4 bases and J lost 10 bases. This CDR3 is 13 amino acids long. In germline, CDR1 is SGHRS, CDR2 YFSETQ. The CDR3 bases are TGCGCCAGCAGCCTTAGCGGGAGAGGAGAGCAGTTCTTC. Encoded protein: CASSLSGRGEQFF.